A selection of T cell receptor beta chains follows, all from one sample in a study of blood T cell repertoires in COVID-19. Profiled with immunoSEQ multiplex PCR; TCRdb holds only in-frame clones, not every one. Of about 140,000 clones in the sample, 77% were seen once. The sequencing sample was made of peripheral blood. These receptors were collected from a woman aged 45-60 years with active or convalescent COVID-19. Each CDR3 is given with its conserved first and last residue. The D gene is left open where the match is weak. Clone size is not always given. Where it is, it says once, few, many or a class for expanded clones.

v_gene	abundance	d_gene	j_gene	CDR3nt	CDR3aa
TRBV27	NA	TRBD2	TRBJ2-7	TGTGCCAGCAGTCAAAATAGCGGGCTTAGGAACGAGCAGTACTTC	CASSQNSGLRNEQYF
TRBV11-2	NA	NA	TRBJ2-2	TGTGCCAGCAGCTTGGGTGTTGAGGGTTGGGGTAACACCGGGGAGCTGTTTTTT	CASSLGVEGWGNTGELFF
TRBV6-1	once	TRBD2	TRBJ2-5	TGTGCCAGCAGTGAAGCCGGGAGGGGACGGGAGACCCAGTACTTC	CASSEAGRGRETQYF
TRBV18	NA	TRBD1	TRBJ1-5	TGTGCCAGCTCACCGGTTGCAGGGGGAAATCAGCCCCAGCATTTT	CASSPVAGGNQPQHF
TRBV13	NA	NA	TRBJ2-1	TGTGCCAGCAGCTTAGTGGGCGGGGAACGGTTCTTC	CASSLVGGERFF
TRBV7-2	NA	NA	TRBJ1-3	TGTGCCAGCACCTTATCCGGGGGAAACTCTGGAAACACCATATATTTT	CASTLSGGNSGNTIYF
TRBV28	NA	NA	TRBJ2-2	TGTGCCAGCAGTCCCTTCGGGGAGCTGTTTTTT	CASSPFGELFF
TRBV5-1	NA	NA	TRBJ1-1	TGCGCCAGCAGCCCAGGACACCTGAACACTGAAGCTTTCTTT	CASSPGHLNTEAFF
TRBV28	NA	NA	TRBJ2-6	TGTGCCAGCAAGGGTGGGGGGTCCTCTGGGGCCAACGTCCTGACTTTC	CASKGGGSSGANVLTF
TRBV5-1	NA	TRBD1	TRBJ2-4	TGCGCCAGCAGCTTGGCGGGACAGGGGGCCAAAAACATTCAGTACTTC	CASSLAGQGAKNIQYF
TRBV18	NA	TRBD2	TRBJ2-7	TGTGCCAGCTCACCCTCGGGAGGGTCCTACGAGCAGTACTTC	CASSPSGGSYEQYF
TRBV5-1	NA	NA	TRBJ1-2	TGCGCCAGCAGCTTGGGGGGCAGCACTAACTATGGCTACACCTTC	CASSLGGSTNYGYTF
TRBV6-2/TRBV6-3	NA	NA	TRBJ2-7	TGTGCCAGCAGCCCCCGCTACGAGCAGTACTTC	CASSPRYEQYF
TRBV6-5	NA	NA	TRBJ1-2	TGTGCCAGCAGGCCGGGGGGTTTCGATGGCTACACCTTC	CASRPGGFDGYTF
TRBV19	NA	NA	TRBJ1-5	TGTGCCAGTGGTTCGCGGGAGGGCAATCAGCCCCAGCATTTT	CASGSREGNQPQHF
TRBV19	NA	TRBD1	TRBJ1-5	TGTGCCAGTACTCAAAGGGGGGGACAGGGAGTTGGTCAGCCCCAGCATTTT	CASTQRGGQGVGQPQHF
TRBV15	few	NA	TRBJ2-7	TGTGCCACCAGCAGAGCCCCGGGGAGCTCCTACGAGCAGTACTTC	CATSRAPGSSYEQYF
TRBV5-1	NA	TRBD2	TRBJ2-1	TGCGCCAGCAGCTTGGAGCGGGAGGACAATGAGCAGTTCTTC	CASSLEREDNEQFF
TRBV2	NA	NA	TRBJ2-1	TGTGCCAGCACCCATTCGAGGTTATCGGCCTACAATGAGCAGTTCTTC	CASTHSRLSAYNEQFF
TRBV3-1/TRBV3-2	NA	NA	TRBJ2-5	TGTGCCAGCAGCTATCAAGAGACCCAGTACTTC	CASSYQETQYF
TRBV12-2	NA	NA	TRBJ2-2	TGTGCAAGTCGCTTAGGGACTAGCGGCGCCGGGGAGCTGTTTTTT	CASRLGTSGAGELFF
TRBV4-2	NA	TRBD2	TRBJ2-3	TGTGCCAGCAGCCAAGATAGGGGGACTAGCGGCACAGATACGCAGTATTTT	CASSQDRGTSGTDTQYF
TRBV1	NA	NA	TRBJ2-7	TGCACCAGCAGCCAAAAACCGGGACTAGCGGAACTAAATACCTACGAGCAGTACTTC	CTSSQKPGLAELNTYEQYF
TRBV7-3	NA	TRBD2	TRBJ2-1	TGTGCCAGCAGCTTAACGCCGGGACTAGCGGGCGTAAATGAGCAGTTCTTC	CASSLTPGLAGVNEQFF
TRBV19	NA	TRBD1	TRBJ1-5	TGTGCCAGTAGTGGGACAGGGGGGCTAAATCAGCCCCAGCATTTT	CASSGTGGLNQPQHF
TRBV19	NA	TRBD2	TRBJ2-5	TGTGCCAGTAGCTGGGGGACTAGCGGGGAGACCCAGTACTTC	CASSWGTSGETQYF
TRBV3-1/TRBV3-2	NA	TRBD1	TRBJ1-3	TGTGCCAGCAGCCCCCCCCGGAACAGGGGAGGAAACACCATATATTTT	CASSPPRNRGGNTIYF
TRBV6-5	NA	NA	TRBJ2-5	TGTGCCAGCAGGCCACCTGCAGTCCAAGAGACCCAGTACTTC	CASRPPAVQETQYF
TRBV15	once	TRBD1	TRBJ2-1	TGTGCCACCAGCCGAGGACAGGGAGATGCCTACAATGAGCAGTTCTTC	CATSRGQGDAYNEQFF
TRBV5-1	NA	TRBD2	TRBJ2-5	TGCGCCAGCAGCTTGAATGTGGGCGGGGGGGTCTCAGAGACCCAGTACTTC	CASSLNVGGGVSETQYF
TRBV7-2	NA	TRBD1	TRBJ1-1	TGTGCCAGCAGCGCGCCGGGACAGGGAAGGGGTGACACTGAAGCTTTCTTT	CASSAPGQGRGDTEAFF
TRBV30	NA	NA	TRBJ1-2	TGTGCCTGGAGTGTTGGGGGGATAGAATTCTATGGCTACACCTTC	CAWSVGGIEFYGYTF
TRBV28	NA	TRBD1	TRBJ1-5	TGTGCCAGCAGTTCCCTCGGGGCAGGGGGACCCAATCAGCCCCAGCATTTT	CASSSLGAGGPNQPQHF
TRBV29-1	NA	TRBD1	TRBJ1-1	TGCAGCGTTTCTAACTACAGGGGGCCTGCTGAAGCTTTCTTT	CSVSNYRGPAEAFF
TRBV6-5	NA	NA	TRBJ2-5	TGTGCCAGCAGTTACTCTGGCCGTTCGGAGACCCAGTACTTC	CASSYSGRSETQYF
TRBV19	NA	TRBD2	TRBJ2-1	TGTGCCAGTAGTATAGAACTAGCGGGGGCGGAGCAGTTCTTC	CASSIELAGAEQFF
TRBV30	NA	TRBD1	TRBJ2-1	TGTGCCTGGAATCTTGGGACAGGATGGGACAACAATGAGCAGTTCTTC	CAWNLGTGWDNNEQFF
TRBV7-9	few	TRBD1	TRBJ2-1	TGTGCCAGCAGCCGAGTAACAGGGGTGGATGAGCAGTTCTTC	CASSRVTGVDEQFF
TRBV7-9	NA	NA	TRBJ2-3	TGTGCCAGCAGCTTAGCGTCACTGGGCACAGATACGCAGTATTTT	CASSLASLGTDTQYF
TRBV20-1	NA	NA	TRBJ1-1	TGCAGTGTCAGAGGGACTGAAGCTTTCTTT	CSVRGTEAFF
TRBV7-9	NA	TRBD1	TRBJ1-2	TGTGCCAGCAGCTTAGGGGGGACAGTCTTCCTTAGCTATGGCTACACCTTC	CASSLGGTVFLSYGYTF
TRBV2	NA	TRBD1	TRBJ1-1	TGTGCCAGCAGCGAGGACAGGGGCACTGAAGCTTTCTTT	CASSEDRGTEAFF
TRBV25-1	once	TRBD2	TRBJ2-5	TGTGCCAGCAGTCTCGGGACTAGCGCGGGGGAGACCCAGTACTTC	CASSLGTSAGETQYF
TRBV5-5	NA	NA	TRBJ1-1	TGTGCCAGCAGCTTTGGTTGGGCTAACACTGAAGCTTTCTTT	CASSFGWANTEAFF
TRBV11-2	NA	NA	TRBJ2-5	TGTGCCAGCAGCCCTAACGGAGAGACCCAGTACTTC	CASSPNGETQYF
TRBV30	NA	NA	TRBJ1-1	TGTGCCTGGAGTCTTGGGAGGGCCCGGAACACTGAAGCTTTCTTT	CAWSLGRARNTEAFF
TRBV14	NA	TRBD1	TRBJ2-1	TGTGCCAGCAGCCAACCTTGGGACAGGACATCAGAGCAGTTCTTC	CASSQPWDRTSEQFF
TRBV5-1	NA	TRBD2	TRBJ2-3	TGCGCCAGCAGCCTCCGGACTAGCGGTGACACAGATACGCAGTATTTT	CASSLRTSGDTDTQYF
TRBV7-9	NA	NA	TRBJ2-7	TGTGCCAGCGCCCCCCCAGGGATCTACGAGCAGTACTTC	CASAPPGIYEQYF
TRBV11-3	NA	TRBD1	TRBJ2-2	TGTGCCAGCAGCATCGGACAGGGGAGGACCGGGGAGCTGTTTTTT	CASSIGQGRTGELFF
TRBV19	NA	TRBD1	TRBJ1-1	TGTGCCAGTAGCAGGACAGGACCACAGAACACTGAAGCTTTCTTT	CASSRTGPQNTEAFF
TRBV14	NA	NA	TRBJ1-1	TGTGCCAGCAGCCGGGCACATTCTGAAGCTTTCTTT	CASSRAHSEAFF
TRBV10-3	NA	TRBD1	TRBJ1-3	TGTGCCATCAGTGACCGGGACAGGGGGCTAGGAAACACCATATATTTT	CAISDRDRGLGNTIYF
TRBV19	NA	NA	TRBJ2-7	TGTGCCAGTAGCTCACAGGGTGTCCCCTACGAGCAGTACTTC	CASSSQGVPYEQYF
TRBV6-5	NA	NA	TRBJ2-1	TGTGCCAGCAGTTACAGGAGGGGCACCAATGAGCAGTTCTTC	CASSYRRGTNEQFF
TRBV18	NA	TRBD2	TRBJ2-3	TGTGCCAGCTCACGGGGGAGCGGGAGTGCCAGAAGGACAGATACGCAGTATTTT	CASSRGSGSARRTDTQYF
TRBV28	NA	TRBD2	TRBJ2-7	TGTGCCAGCAGTTTAGGGAGGGCTCTAGAGGAGCAGTACTTC	CASSLGRALEEQYF
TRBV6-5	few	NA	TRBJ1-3	TGTGCCAGCAGTTACTTTGGAGGGCTCTCTGGAAACACCATATATTTT	CASSYFGGLSGNTIYF
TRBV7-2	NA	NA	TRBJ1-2	TGTGCCAGCCGACGACAGGAGGATGGCTACACCTTC	CASRRQEDGYTF